The T cell receptor beta chain described here comes from a study of brain T cells in children with intractable seizures. Notes on the study in general: Pre- and post-surgery blood differed in depth, so pre-surgery absences may be undersampling.

Germline V CDR1 and CDR2: MDHEN, SYDVKM. V lost 7 bases and J lost 11, with 20 bases in between. This CDR3 has 14 residues. Note on this clone: Its antigen is currently unknown.

The table came from immunoSEQ multiplex PCR; TCRdb's copy has only in-frame clones and leaves some out. The sample carries about 340,000 clones, roughly 93% recorded once. The time point is: blood from clinic visit 5 months post-surgery; TSC patient then seizure free. The sequenced cases were selected for having the highest brain T cell transcript signatures. This sequence joins TRBV28 and TRBJ1-4; the D is unclear. The sample consisted of peripheral blood, taken approximately 5 months after surgery. The receptor was isolated from a boy younger than two with tuberous sclerosis and intractable seizures. Written as DNA, the CDR3 is TGTGCCAGCAATAGAGACACGGGAATGCGGAAACTGTTTTTT. This gives the protein CASNRDTGMRKLFF.